Here is one T cell receptor (beta chain) with its context. This clonotype has a count of ten or more. The specificity of this receptor is unknown. A junction boundary mismatches the germline segment, possibly from a read error. cDNA synthesis used template-switch 5'RACE with a primer carrying a 10-nucleotide random unique molecular identifier tagging each TCR transcript. Over 170 million TCR-beta sequences, covering 15-18 subjects, were produced in each sequencing run. The RNeasy kit was used to extract total RNA. Using the KAPA Real-time Library Amplification kit, TCR-beta VDJ regions were amplified with primers for the TCR constant region and the 5'RACE anchor. A first PCR added sample indexes and Illumina adaptors, after which a second PCR increased the library yield. After Ampure bead purification, the roughly 650 bp TCR product was size-selected on a 2% E-gel SizeSelection system. Before pooling, libraries had their quality checked on a Bioanalyzer, their concentration measured with Qubit, and their quantity determined with the Kapa Library Quantification kit. Paired-end 2 x 150 bp sequencing of the libraries was performed on an Illumina HiSeq 2500. To increase sequence diversity, roughly 24-32% phiX was spiked into each library pool. The paper's processing steps were these. Quality-filtered reads were processed with the UMI-based MiGEC pipeline, and over 75% of raw TCR sequences were removed by the MiGEC pipeline during error correction. IMGT germline references were used for alignment of VDJ genes, and clonotypes were defined by a unique CDR3 amino acid sequence together with V-J genes. Clonal expansion, Shannon diversity, and CDR3 relatedness (CalcPairwiseDistances, ClusterSamples) were evaluated with VDJtools, and phylogenetic trees were built with CLCbio workbench. Expanded clones were defined as having at least 8 unique UMIs, based on coefficient-of-variation modelling across technical triplicates. The raw public data were reprocessed by TCRdb itself: fastp quality trimming at Q25, MiXCR clonotype calling, in-frame beta chains only. Duplicate CDR3 protein sequences are folded into a single record with the most common DNA and genes. The authors' filters were not applied to this entry. This sample has more than 45,000 distinct CDR3 sequences in its table, and roughly 4.6% of those were observed once. The top ten clones comprise about 3.1% of the sample.

For unsorted PBMC libraries, 2 million PBMCs were used after storage in RNAlater at -80 degrees C until RNA extraction. The multiple sclerosis patients were enrolled in a US clinical protocol that evaluated disease progression with magnetic resonance imaging. Peripheral blood underwent Ficoll-Hypaque density gradient centrifugation to isolate PBMCs, which were then cryopreserved in liquid nitrogen. This specimen belongs to a study of neurological immune-mediated disorders (dated by TCRdb to the late 2010s). Looking at the study overall: Among the 34 multiple sclerosis patients, relapsing-remitting MS accounted for around 30 and secondary progressive MS accounted for 3. The study compared peripheral blood TCR-beta repertoires of HTLV-I-associated myelopathy (HAM/TSP) patients, multiple sclerosis patients and healthy controls using UMI-based sequencing. Longitudinal samples, technical triplicates and paired sorted CD4+ and CD8+ T-cell subsets, alongside PBMC samples, were included among the approximately 100 TCR-beta libraries. The cohort was made up of some 70 subjects, consisting of about 15 HAM/TSP patients, roughly 35 multiple sclerosis patients and 20 healthy controls.

Overall study outcomes, separate from this receptor: The MS cluster showed no association with clinical or MRI features, and the authors stated that larger cohorts are needed. No identical CDR3 amino acid sequences were found to be shared among expanded clones across subjects, suggesting that TCR-beta repertoires were private in all groups. TCR clonal expansion was highest in HAM/TSP patients and lowest in MS patients, with MS patients falling below even healthy controls. Phylogenetic analysis grouped repertoires from 18 of 34 MS patients into a cluster of related CDR3 sequences, suggesting a possible repertoire-level signature.

The source material was PBMCs. The clonotype comes from a man between 45 and 60 years old with multiple sclerosis.

The CDR3 region: CASSEGQGPLPQNF. The DNA sequence reads TGTGCCAGCAGTGAAGGGCAGGGCCCGTTGCCCCAGAATTTT. The rearranged segments are TRBV6-1 and TRBJ1-5; the D region possibly corresponds to TRBD1 (5 bases align). Including cysteine and phenylalanine, the CDR3 has 14 amino acids. The entry retains the CDR3 DNA only, 42 bases that are in frame from base 1. From a lookup of the germline V gene, CDR1 and CDR2 are MNHNS and SASEGT.